These T cell receptor beta chains were read from a single sample in a study of T cell responses to AZD1222 COVID-19 vaccine. Profiled with immunoSEQ multiplex PCR; TCRdb holds only in-frame clones, not every one. Among some 130,000 clones, over 90% were seen once, and the ten largest hold less than 6.5%. The sequences come from peripheral blood, collected on day 0 of AZD1222 vaccination. These receptors were obtained from an adult in good health. CDR3s include the opening cysteine and the closing phenylalanine or tryptophan. The order of the fields is clone size, J gene, D gene, V gene, CDR3 DNA, CDR3 protein. The D gene is left open where the match is weak. Size is stated for part of the rows, as once, few or many counts, or as a class when the clone is expanded.

once TRBJ2-1 TRBD2 TRBV7-2 TGTGCCAGCAGCACGGGACTAGCGGGAGCCGAGGAGCAGTTCTTC CASSTGLAGAEEQFF
- TRBJ2-3 - TRBV27 TGTGCCAGCAGTTTAGGTGGGGAGACAGATACGCAGTATTTT CASSLGGETDTQYF
- TRBJ2-7 TRBD1 TRBV19 TGTGCCAGTAGTGACCGGACAGGGGGCGCAGAGGTTTGGTCCTACGAGCAGTACTTC CASSDRTGGAEVWSYEQYF
- TRBJ1-2 TRBD1 TRBV18 TGTGCCAGCTCACCGGACAGGGACCCTAACTATGGCTACACCTTC CASSPDRDPNYGYTF
few TRBJ2-2 TRBD1 TRBV5-1 TGCGCCAGCAGCTTGATGACAGGGGGAACCGGGGAGCTGTTTTTT CASSLMTGGTGELFF
once TRBJ1-5 TRBD1 TRBV28 TGTGCCAGCAGTTTACGACAGGGGTTGCATTTT CASSLRQGLHF
- TRBJ1-1 TRBD1 TRBV7-9 TGTGCCAGCAGCTCGGGACAGGTGAGGGGGGCCACTGAAGCTTTCTTT CASSSGQVRGATEAFF
- TRBJ2-3 - TRBV11-2 TGTGCCAGCAGCTTGGAGAGCACAGATACGCAGTATTTT CASSLESTDTQYF
- TRBJ1-1 TRBD1 TRBV27 TGTGCCAGCAGATTGACAGGGCTCACTGAAGCTTTCTTT CASRLTGLTEAFF
- TRBJ1-1 - TRBV6-5 TGTGCCAGCAGTTACGGGTTCCGGGATATGAACACTGAAGCTTTCTTT CASSYGFRDMNTEAFF
- TRBJ2-5 - TRBV5-4 TGTGCCAGCAGCGAATCAACAGGGTTCCAAGAGACCCAGTACTTC CASSESTGFQETQYF
- TRBJ1-4 - TRBV9 TGTGCCAGCAGCGCCTCGCCACTTGCGGCTGGTGAAAAACTGTTTTTT CASSASPLAAGEKLFF
- TRBJ2-1 TRBD1 TRBV12-5 TGTGCTAGTGGTTCCCTCCGACAGGGTCCATACAATGAGCAGTTCTTC CASGSLRQGPYNEQFF
- TRBJ2-3 - TRBV10-3 TGTGCCATCAGTGACGGGACGCAGGCAGATACGCAGTATTTT CAISDGTQADTQYF
- TRBJ1-1 - TRBV5-1 TGCGCCAGCAGCTTGGCCGTGAACACTGAAGCTTTCTTT CASSLAVNTEAFF
- TRBJ2-5 TRBD1 TRBV19 TGTGCCAGTAGTCCTCATCTGTGGGACAGGGGAACGGAGACCCAGTACTTC CASSPHLWDRGTETQYF
few TRBJ2-2 TRBD1 TRBV3-1/TRBV3-2 TGTGCCAGCAGCCAAGAGGACAGGGGAACCGGGGAGCTGTTTTTT CASSQEDRGTGELFF
- TRBJ2-3 - TRBV27 TGTGCCAGCAGGCAGGAAAACAGGGCAGATACGCAGTATTTT CASRQENRADTQYF
- TRBJ2-3 - TRBV7-2 TGTGCCAGCAGCTTAGGGGGGTATGAGGGAGATACGCAGTATTTT CASSLGGYEGDTQYF
- TRBJ2-5 TRBD2 TRBV7-3 TGTGCCAGCAGCCGGGGACTAGCTGGGCAAGAGACCCAGTACTTC CASSRGLAGQETQYF
- TRBJ2-3 - TRBV7-9 TGTGCCAGCAGCTTAGGGGTTACGGATACGCAGTATTTT CASSLGVTDTQYF
- TRBJ2-1 TRBD2 TRBV13 TGTGCCAGCAGCCCCGGGACTAGCGGGAGAAGGTCCTACAATGAGCAGTTCTTC CASSPGTSGRRSYNEQFF
- TRBJ2-7 TRBD1 TRBV27 TGTGCCAGCAGTCGCGGACAGGGTCTGTACGAGCAGTACTTC CASSRGQGLYEQYF
- TRBJ1-4 - TRBV6-6 TGTGCCAGTACTTCAGGGGACGCCGGTGAAAAACTGTTTTTT CASTSGDAGEKLFF
- TRBJ2-7 - TRBV10-1 TGCGCCAGCAGCGAAGACGTTACCTACGAGCAGTACTTC CASSEDVTYEQYF
- TRBJ2-7 TRBD1 TRBV7-2 TGTGCCAGCAGCTTACAGGGGGCTACTTCAAACGAGCAGTACTTC CASSLQGATSNEQYF
- TRBJ2-1 - TRBV4-1 TGCGCCAGCAGCCAAGCCGGGGTGTCCTACAATGAGCAGTTCTTC CASSQAGVSYNEQFF
- TRBJ1-6 - TRBV5-1 TGCGCCAGCAGCTTGAGCCTCGATTCACCCCTCCACTTT CASSLSLDSPLHF
- TRBJ1-6 - TRBV30 TGTGCCTGGAGTGTACTTCCAGGGCGTAATTCACCCCTCCACTTT CAWSVLPGRNSPLHF
- TRBJ2-4 TRBD1 TRBV5-4 TGTGCCAGCAGCGTCGGACAGGGGGCTGAGTTGGTCAAAAACATTCAGTACTTC CASSVGQGAELVKNIQYF
- TRBJ1-2 - TRBV30 TGTGCCTGGAGGATAGACTATGGCTACACCTTC CAWRIDYGYTF
- TRBJ2-1 - TRBV5-1 TGCGCCAGCAGCGAGGGCGCCAGCTCCTACAATGAGCAGTTCTTC CASSEGASSYNEQFF
few TRBJ2-5 - TRBV27 TGTGCCAGCAGTTTAGGGAAACTAAACCAAGAGACCCAGTACTTC CASSLGKLNQETQYF
once TRBJ2-1 - TRBV12-3/TRBV12-4 TGTGCCAGCAGTTTAAACAGATACGAGCAGTTCTTC CASSLNRYEQFF
- TRBJ1-1 - TRBV12-3/TRBV12-4 TGTGCCAGCAGTTTAGATATGACTGAAGCTTTCTTT CASSLDMTEAFF
- TRBJ1-4 TRBD1 TRBV2 TGTGCCAGCAGTGCGACAGGGGCGGATGAAAAACTGTTTTTT CASSATGADEKLFF
- TRBJ2-2 TRBD2 TRBV6-5 TGTGCCAGCAGTTACTCGAGGCGGGAGGACGGGGAGCTGTTTTTT CASSYSRREDGELFF
- TRBJ1-6 - TRBV30 TGTGCCTGGAGTCCTCCCTTGGGACGCCAGAGCTCCTATAATTCACCCCTCCACTTT CAWSPPLGRQSSYNSPLHF
- TRBJ2-7 - TRBV30 TGTGCCTGGAGTAAAGGGAGTCCCTACGAGCAGTACTTC CAWSKGSPYEQYF
- TRBJ1-2 - TRBV12-3/TRBV12-4 TGTGCCAGCAGACACTATGGGGACTATGGCTACACCTTC CASRHYGDYGYTF
- TRBJ2-3 TRBD2 TRBV7-8 TGTGCCAGCAGCTTACGACTAGCGGGAGGGCCAGGGTGGGCAGATACGCAGTATTTT CASSLRLAGGPGWADTQYF